These T cell receptor beta chains were read from a single sample in a study of blood T cell repertoires in COVID-19. Using immunoSEQ multiplex PCR, the repertoire was profiled, and TCRdb retains in-frame clones only, with some absent. The data hold around 140,000 clones, with more than 60% observed a single time. The sample comprised peripheral blood. Receptors were obtained from a woman aged 55-69 years with acute or convalescent COVID-19. Both conserved end residues are trimmed from each CDR3. D genes are given only for firm matches. Not all rows give a size; the values are once, few, many and, for expanded clones, a class.

size	V	D	CDR3
-	TRBV7-6	TRBD2	ASSSLAGGLYNEQF
-	TRBV6-4	TRBD1	ASSLGATGGNTEAF
-	TRBV7-9	-	ASRSFLGETQY
-	TRBV6-6	-	ASSLGRGTRSETQY
-	TRBV5-5	TRBD2	ASTPSWRESGTDTQY
once	TRBV27	-	ASSLFAGRVDYGYT
-	TRBV19	-	ASSIGRGLSYSNQPQH
-	TRBV18	-	ASSPKAGEGGGYT
-	TRBV7-2	TRBD1	ASSLRLWTGPTDTQY
-	TRBV19	TRBD2	ASNGASGTYNEQF
-	TRBV30	-	AWDTGSEQY
-	TRBV28	-	ASSLRGLMNTEAF
-	TRBV2	-	ASSGEVWDTIY
few	TRBV19	TRBD1	ASSTGQGVIETQY
-	TRBV9	-	ASSSSYTDTQY
-	TRBV19	TRBD1	ASKVRTGANTEAF
-	TRBV7-9	TRBD1	ASSILQGRFNTEAF
-	TRBV5-1	-	ASSLSGGYTEAF
-	TRBV19	TRBD2	ASRASGTYEQY
-	TRBV27	-	ASSRGRNEQF
-	TRBV10-2	TRBD2	ASRTSGSRIWTGELF
-	TRBV6-5	-	ASSYEEGGEAF
-	TRBV5-1	-	ASSLTSGTGPGANVLT
-	TRBV9	-	ASFPITSTLPYNEQF
-	TRBV7-2	-	ASSFRTLNEQF
once	TRBV5-1	TRBD1	ASSSQTGAGELF
-	TRBV29-1	TRBD2	SANSGRRASTDTQY
-	TRBV27	-	ASNTLDGIQETQY
few	TRBV19	-	ASSIDLRGRNSPLH
-	TRBV7-9	TRBD2	ASSLSGLADNEQF
few	TRBV29-1	-	SVATWNTEAF
-	TRBV4-1	-	ASSNAGSYNEQF
-	TRBV4-2	-	ASSQVQGEDQPQH
-	TRBV7-9	TRBD2	ASSLALGTSFEQF
-	TRBV7-8	TRBD1	ASRFDRVDKAF
-	TRBV5-4	TRBD2	ASSLGREGVLYEQY
-	TRBV28	TRBD1	ASSNTGGKETQY
-	TRBV19	TRBD1	ASSIVQGAHQPQH
-	TRBV19	TRBD2	ASSSASGGYEQY
-	TRBV11-3	TRBD2	ASSLGAGGPRELF
-	TRBV28	-	ASSFGGRGLIQPQH
-	TRBV7-9	TRBD2	ASSFLTSGSPNEQF
-	TRBV10-2	TRBD1	ASSVGQHTEAF
-	TRBV7-8	-	ASSFQGPHQPQH
-	TRBV2	TRBD1	ASRDRRYTQY
-	TRBV19	TRBD2	ASSTTRLASYNEQF
-	TRBV30	-	AWNNGISLFNEQF
once	TRBV12-5	TRBD2	ASALLAGVDTGELF
-	TRBV6-2/TRBV6-3	-	ASSYSIQPSYGYT
-	TRBV27	TRBD1	ASSWTGFGGYT
-	TRBV27	-	ASSLRGGKNTGELF
-	TRBV5-4	-	ASSPGGPNYGYT